This TCR beta chain emerged from a study of T-cell reconstitution after alpha-beta-depleted transplantation in children. Overall study findings and caveats: The high TCRbeta diversity at day 60 in some patients came from surviving recipient T cells and thymic progenitors. The authors attributed T-cell counts and diversity one year after transplant mostly to newly produced T cells.

There are 11 residues in the CDR3. CDR1 and CDR2 (germline): LGHDT, YNNKEL (reference sequence). V was shortened by 2 bases and J by 7 bases, with 6 bases between the two germline ends. This clonotype was counted many times. Antigen specificity is unknown. Preparation of the TCRbeta library was carried out with unique molecular identifiers. TCRdb re-derived calls from the PCR reads in MiXCR, one entry per CDR3 protein. The table records roughly 300,000 distinct CDR3 sequences, 11% of them present only once. This sequence joins TRBV3-1 and TRBJ2-7; a weak D match, TRBD2 (5 bases). Specimen: peripheral blood, collected 180 days after TCRalphabeta/CD19-depleted stem cell transplant. This TCR was sampled from a male patient aged 2-15 years who had a stem cell transplant for chronic granulomatous disease, so the T cells may come from the graft donor. CDR3 coding DNA: TGTGCCAGCAGCCAAACGGGGGAGCAGTACTTC. Translated: CASSQTGEQYF.